This T cell receptor (beta chain) comes out of a study of cytomegalovirus exposure and HLA in healthy donors. Overall study findings and caveats: Based on reports, TCR beta sequences accurately predicted HLA-A and HLA-B alleles for most subjects.

Notes on this clone: Its antigen is as yet unknown.

The PCR ran on 60 Vbeta and 13 Jbeta primers. Assay used: immunoSEQ multiplex PCR; TCRdb lists only in-frame clones, some missing. The table has about 190,000 clones, about 80% seen once. Germline V CDR1 and CDR2: SGHVS, FQNEAQ. Trimming removed 6 bases at V and 4 bases at J, with 12 bases between. This CDR3 is built from 13 residues. The rearrangement uses TRBV7-8 and TRBJ1-2; possibly TRBD1 for D (6 bases). The sample taken for sequencing was PBMCs. The TCR sequence derives from a woman between 18 and 30 years old in good health and CMV-seropositive. CDR3 sequence (DNA): TGTGCCAGCAGTACAGGGAAAAGCTATGGCTACACCTTC. The encoded protein is CASSTGKSYGYTF.